The present entry profiles one TCR beta chain with its context. The antigen is undetermined. This sample is part of a study of OX40 agonist ivuxolimab in advanced cancers. Whole-study context: Three partial responders included one hepatocellular carcinoma patient and two cutaneous melanoma patients.

The CDR3 covers 16 residues. The V end lost 0 bases, the J end lost 2 bases, and 11 bases lay between the germline ends. CDR1 SGHTA and CDR2 FQGNSA come from the germline V gene. Study-level points and caveats: The study did not work out the antigen specificity of the expanded peripheral T cells. Low normalized T-cell clonal expansion also characterized some of the nonresponders.

The assay was immunoSEQ multiplex PCR, and TCRdb's table has in-frame clones only and misses some. Of 85,000 to 100,000 clones in the sample, roughly 90% were seen once. The input for sequencing was CD4+ or CD8+ T cells sorted from blood, taken in a trial of the OX40 agonist ivuxolimab. This rearrangement joins TRBV7-2 to TRBJ1-5; perhaps TRBD1 as D (6 bases). The origin of this receptor is an adult with an advanced solid tumor such as melanoma, head and neck, liver or kidney cancer. CDR3 sequence: CASSLAGGAGNQPQHF. The CDR3 nucleotides are TGTGCCAGCAGCTTAGCGGGGGGCGCGGGCAATCAGCCCCAGCATTTT.